This entry lists 17 T cell receptor beta chains sequenced from one sample in a study of T-cell memory formation after mild COVID-19. MiXCR, run by TCRdb on the 5' RACE reads, gives a single entry per CDR3 protein. The sample holds roughly 620,000 distinct CDR3 sequences, approximately 19% seen once. Sequencing was performed on PBMCs or a T cell subset sorted from them (not recorded which). These receptors were collected from an adult woman who had mild COVID-19 (a few samples of this study predate the infection). Cell type and time point are not known.

This clonotype was counted a few times. The rearrangement uses TRBV12-3 or TRBV12-4 and TRBJ1-1; no clear D gene. The V end lost 6 bases, the J end lost 3 bases, and 5 bases lay between the germline ends. CDR3 length equals 11 residues. The CDR3 spells CASSTYTEAFF. DNA of the CDR3: TGTGCCAGCAGCACATACACTGAAGCTTTCTTT.

This clonotype was counted between two and nine times. This rearrangement joins TRBV24-1 to TRBJ2-1; perhaps TRBD1 as D (6 bases). The V gene lost 5 bases and the J gene lost 0 bases, with 13 bases spanning the gap. Germline-derived CDR1 and CDR2 are KGHDR and SFDVKD. The CDR3 runs 16 residues. This CDR3 reads CATSAPRGSSYNEQFF. As DNA, the CDR3 is TGTGCCACCAGTGCTCCGAGGGGGAGCTCCTACAATGAGCAGTTCTTC.

This clonotype was observed a few times. This chain connects TRBV13 to TRBJ2-2, with D possibly being TRBD2 (5 bases). There are 17 residues in the CDR3. Trimming shortened V by 2 bases and J by 5 bases, and 18 bases separated the two germline ends. The germline V gene has CDR1 PRHDT and CDR2 FYEKMQ (reference sequence). The DNA of the CDR3 is TGTGCCAGCAGCTTAAAGGAAGGAGTGCCGGGGACCGGGGAGCTGTTTTTT. It is translated as CASSLKEGVPGTGELFF. Looking up the rest from reference TRBV13 and TRBJ2-2 gives the full variable domain: AAGVIQSPRHLIKEKRETATLKCYPIPRHDTVYWYQQGPGQDPQFLISFYEKMQSDKGSIPDRFSAQQFSDYHSELNMSSLELGDSALYFCASSLKEGVPGTGELFFGEGSRLTVL.

The chain uses TRBV5-6 and TRBJ2-7; D is uncertain. V lost 4 bases and J 8 bases, leaving 13 bases between the germline ends. Germline values: CDR1 SGHDT, CDR2 YYEEEE. The CDR3 is 12 residues long. The CDR3 nucleotides read TGTGCCAGCAGCCCCGACGGGTGGCAGCAGTACTTC. It yields the protein CASSPDGWQQYF.

This clonotype was found a few times. The V call is TRBV6-6, the J call TRBJ2-5; a possible D gene is TRBD2 (6 bases). The CDR3 is 13 residues long. The germline V gene encodes CDR1 MNHNY and CDR2 SVGAGI (reference sequence). The V gene lost 2 bases and the J gene lost 5 bases, with 9 bases spanning the gap. In nucleotides, the CDR3 is TGTGCCAGCAGTTACGCCCGGGAGGAGACCCAGTACTTC. Translated, it gives CASSYAREETQYF.

Only a few counts were recorded for this clonotype. The CDR3 reads CASSLFFGDSSYNEQFF. CDR3 DNA: TGTGCCAGCAGCCTATTCTTCGGGGACAGCTCCTACAATGAGCAGTTCTTC. The rearrangement joins TRBV6-4 to TRBJ2-1; 7 positions agree with TRBD1. V was pared by 6 bases and J by 0 bases, with 11 bases of the junction left unmatched. The CDR3 contains 17 residues. The germline gives CDR1 MRHNA, CDR2 SNTAGT.

This clonotype was seen ten or more times. The chain employs TRBV5-1 and TRBJ2-1; perhaps TRBD1 as D (6 bases). V was trimmed by 4 bases and J by 13 bases, leaving 15 bases between them. The CDR3 consists of 12 residues. Germline CDR1 and CDR2: SGHRS and YFSETQ. The chain's CDR3 is CASSIGQGYQFF. Here the CDR3 DNA reads TGCGCCAGCAGCATAGGGCAGGGGTACCAGTTCTTC.

This clonotype was seen a few times. V and J are TRBV5-8 and TRBJ2-3; the match to TRBD1 covers 9 bases. Trimming took 4 bases from V and 4 from J; bases not matched to a gene: 10. Germline loops: CDR1 SGHTS, CDR2 YDEGEE. The CDR3 has 16 amino acids. The CDR3 DNA reads TGTGCCAGCAGCGGAGGACAGGGGATTTTATCAGATACGCAGTATTTT. It codes for CASSGGQGILSDTQYF.

This chain uses TRBV7-3 with TRBJ2-3, with D possibly being TRBD2 (7 bases). Germline assignment: CDR1 SGHTA and CDR2 FQGTGA. This CDR3 is built from 13 residues. The V end lost 5 bases, the J end lost 4 bases, and 10 bases lay between the germline ends. The CDR3 bases are TGTGCCAGCAGCGGGGAGGGGGCAGATACGCAGTATTTT. Its translation is CASSGEGADTQYF.

This clonotype was seen only a few times. V and J are TRBV12-3 or TRBV12-4 and TRBJ2-5; D is possibly TRBD1 (6 bases). Trimming took off 1 base at V and 2 bases at J, with 14 bases between the two ends. CDR3 length: 16 residues. CDR3 sequence: CASSLGGQTFQETQYF. For the CDR3, the DNA is TGTGCCAGCAGTTTAGGAGGACAGACTTTTCAAGAGACCCAGTACTTC.

This clonotype was picked up a small number of times. The V gene is TRBV3-1, the J gene TRBJ2-5; D remains unclear. The CDR3 has 14 residues. Looked up from germline, CDR1 is LGHDT and CDR2 is YNNKEL (reference sequence). V was shortened by 4 bases and J by 5 bases, with 14 bases between the two germline ends. This chain's CDR3 is CASSPSAASETQYF. The CDR3 DNA is TGTGCCAGCAGCCCATCCGCCGCTTCGGAGACCCAGTACTTC.

The genes are TRBV27 and TRBJ2-7, with 8 nucleotides matching TRBD1. V gave up 2 bases and J gave up 3 bases; unmatched junction bases: 3. Germline CDR1 is MNHEY and CDR2 is SMNVEV (reference sequence). The CDR3 has 14 amino acids. CDR3: CASSLQGANYEQYF. The CDR3, as DNA: TGTGCCAGCAGTTTACAGGGGGCGAACTACGAGCAGTACTTC.

The chain links TRBV10-3 to TRBJ2-1; 8 bases align to TRBD1. The CDR3 runs to 15 residues. V lost 6 bases and J lost 7; bases outside the gene matches: 11. In germline, CDR1 is ENHRY, CDR2 SYGVKD. CDR3 in DNA: TGTGCCATCAGCTTGGACAGGGTGCCCCTAAATGAGCAGTTCTTC. This sequence encodes CAISLDRVPLNEQFF.

This chain connects TRBV14 to TRBJ2-7, with D possibly being TRBD1 or TRBD2 (5 bases each). The V and J ends lost 1 base and 2 bases respectively, with 9 bases between them. This CDR3 region has 14 residues. Per the germline V gene, CDR1 is SGHDN and CDR2 is FVKESK. CDR3 coding DNA: TGTGCCAGCAGCCAAGGGGGGAATCCCTACGAGCAGTACTTC. This gives the protein CASSQGGNPYEQYF.

This clonotype appeared a single time. This chain links TRBV12-3 or TRBV12-4 with TRBJ1-2; D unresolved. The CDR3 length is 12 residues. Trimming pared 7 bases from V and 0 bases from J, leaving 6 bases between. Here the CDR3 reads CASKSPNYGYTF. The CDR3 DNA reads as TGTGCCAGCAAAAGCCCTAACTATGGCTACACCTTC.

J is TRBJ2-5 and V is TRBV11-2; D not certain. Germline loops: CDR1 SGHAT, CDR2 FQNNGV. The CDR3 contains 15 residues. V was cut by 4 bases and J by 1 base, with 13 bases left in between. This CDR3 reads CASSSVGRSQETQYF. Written as DNA, the CDR3 is TGTGCCAGCAGCTCAGTAGGGCGGTCCCAAGAGACCCAGTACTTC. Using reference TRBV11-2 and TRBJ2-5 for the parts outside the CDR3, the full variable domain is EAGVAQSPRYKIIEKRQSVAFWCNPISGHATLYWYQQILGQGPKLLIQFQNNGVVDDSQLPKDRFSAERLKGVDSTLKIQPAKLEDSAVYLCASSSVGRSQETQYFGPGTRLLVL.

A word on this clonotype: The conserved final phenylalanine or tryptophan is absent from the CDR3, which likely points to a read error. The chain is built from TRBV9 and TRBJ2-7; D is unresolved. V lost 4 bases to trimming and J lost 2 bases, with 10 bases between them. CDR3 size: 13 residues. In germline, CDR1 is SGDLS, CDR2 YYNGEE. This CDR3 reads CASSYGEAYEQYL. The CDR3 nucleotides are TGTGCCAGCAGCTATGGGGAAGCCTACGAGCAGTACTTA.